This T cell receptor (beta chain) stems from a study of human T cells and chemical hapten exposure. Looking at the study overall: Diagnoses of alopecia areata, totalis or universalis occurred in mostly female patients.

TCRdb passed the RACE reads through MiXCR, listing each CDR3 protein once. The top ten hold 7% to 10% of the sample, which has some 330,000 distinct CDR3 sequences, around 5% seen once. This clonotype was detected only a few times. The time point is: pre-sensitization, week 0. Treatment: therapeutic diphenylcyclopropenone sensitization with weekly scalp DPC. The V gene lost 0 bases and the J gene lost 8 bases, with 13 bases spanning the gap. The germline CDR1 and CDR2 sequences are MNHEY and SVGAGI. The CDR3 extends over 15 amino acids. The chain employs TRBV6-5 and TRBJ1-4; tentative D call: TRBD1 (6 bases). The starting material was whole blood, obtained in connection with sensitization to the hapten diphenylcyclopropenone (DPC). The TCR was taken from a woman under 30 with alopecia areata. Some clones in this sample may be carry-over from other donors' samples. CDR3 residues: CASSYSTGQREKLFF. The CDR3 nucleotides are TGTGCCAGCAGTTACTCGACAGGTCAGCGGGAAAAACTGTTTTTT.